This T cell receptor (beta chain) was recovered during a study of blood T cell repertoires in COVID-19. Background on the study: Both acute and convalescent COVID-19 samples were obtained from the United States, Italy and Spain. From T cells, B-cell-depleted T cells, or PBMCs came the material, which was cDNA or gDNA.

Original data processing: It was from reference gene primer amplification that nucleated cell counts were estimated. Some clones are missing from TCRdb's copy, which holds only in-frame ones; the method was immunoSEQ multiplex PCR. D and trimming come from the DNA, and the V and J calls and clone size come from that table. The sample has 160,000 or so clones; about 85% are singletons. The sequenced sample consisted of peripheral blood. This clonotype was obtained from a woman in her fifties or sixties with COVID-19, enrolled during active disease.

The CDR3 DNA follows: TGCGCCAGCAGCTTGGCCCTTGGGACACCCAATGAGCAGTTCTTC. Translating it yields CASSLALGTPNEQFF. The chain links TRBV5-1 to TRBJ2-1, with D perhaps matching TRBD1 (6 bases). V was shortened by 0 bases and J by 6 bases, with 13 bases between the two germline ends. Germline CDR1 and CDR2: SGHRS and YFSETQ. The CDR3 has 15 residues.